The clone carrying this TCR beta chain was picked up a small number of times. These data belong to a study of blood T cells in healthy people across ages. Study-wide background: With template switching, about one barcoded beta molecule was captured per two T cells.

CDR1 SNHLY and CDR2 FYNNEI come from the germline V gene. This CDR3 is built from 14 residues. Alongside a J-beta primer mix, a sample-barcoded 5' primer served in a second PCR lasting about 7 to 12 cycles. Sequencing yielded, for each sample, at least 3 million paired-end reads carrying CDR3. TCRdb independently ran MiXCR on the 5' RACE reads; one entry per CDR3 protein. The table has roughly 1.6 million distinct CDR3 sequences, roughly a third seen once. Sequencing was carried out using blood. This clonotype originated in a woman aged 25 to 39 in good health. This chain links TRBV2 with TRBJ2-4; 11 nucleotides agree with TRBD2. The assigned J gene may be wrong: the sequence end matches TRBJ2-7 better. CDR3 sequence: CASRTGLADHEQYF. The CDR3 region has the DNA TGTGCCAGCAGGACGGGACTAGCGGACCACGAGCAGTACTTC.